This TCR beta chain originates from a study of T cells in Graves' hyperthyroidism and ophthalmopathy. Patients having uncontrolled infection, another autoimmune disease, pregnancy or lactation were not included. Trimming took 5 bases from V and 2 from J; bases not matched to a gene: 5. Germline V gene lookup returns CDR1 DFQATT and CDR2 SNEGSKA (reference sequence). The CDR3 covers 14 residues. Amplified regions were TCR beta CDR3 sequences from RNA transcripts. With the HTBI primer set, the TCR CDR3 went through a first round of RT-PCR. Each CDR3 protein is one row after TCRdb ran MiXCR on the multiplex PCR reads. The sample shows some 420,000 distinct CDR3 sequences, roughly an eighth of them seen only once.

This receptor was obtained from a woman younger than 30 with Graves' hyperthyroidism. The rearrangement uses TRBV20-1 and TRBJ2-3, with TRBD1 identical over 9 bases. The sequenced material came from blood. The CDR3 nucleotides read TGCAGTGCTGGCCGGGACAGGGCCACAGATACGCAGTATTTT. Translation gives CSAGRDRATDTQYF.